This T cell receptor (beta chain) was identified in a study of blood T cell repertoires in COVID-19 (TCRdb year 2020). In the study overall: Samples from collaborators originated in the United States, Italy and Spain and spanned both the acute and convalescent phases of COVID-19. The samples were drawn from two sources: the first 160 participants of the ongoing ImmuneRACE study, and 1,200 or so subjects contributed by 6 global collaborators. The prospective study material was composed of cDNA or gDNA derived from T cells, B-cell-depleted T cells, or PBMCs. A de-identified subject ID, COVID-19 status, age in years and sex were almost always included in the sample metadata. A freely available public database, intended as a resource for researchers studying the immune response to SARS-CoV-2, is where the repertoires were released. The dataset comprised deeply sampled blood TCRbeta repertoires from subjects exposed to, actively infected with, or recovered from COVID-19. Where available, HLA class I and class II types were obtained from metadata supplied by the sample provider rather than from assay-based typing.

A second Seattle source provided samples from volunteer blood donors who had recovered from COVID-19. Collaborating institutions collected whole blood in K2EDTA tubes following their own protocols. For TCRbeta analysis, collaborators shipped samples as frozen whole blood, isolated PBMCs, or DNA extracted from either of those sample types. TCRbeta CDR3 regions were amplified from genomic DNA by means of the immunoSEQ Assay, a bias-controlled multiplex PCR. Processing in the source paper ran as follows. Within the assay, amplification of reference gene primers was used to estimate how many nucleated cells each sample contained. Sequence reads were collapsed and filtered to measure the absolute abundance of every unique TCRbeta CDR3 rearrangement. For each sample, productive Simpson clonality was calculated as the square root of Simpson's diversity index over productive rearrangements. TCRdb retrieved this table from immuneACCESS and kept in-frame rearrangements only. Not all clones are present; in checked studies, unresolved V genes account for under half, and no reason is known for the remainder. D and trimming were read from the DNA, whereas the V and J calls and clone size are those reported in that table. This sample holds around 200,000 clones; around nine tenths were observed only once. Approximately 6.2% of the sample rests with the top ten.

Measured from the cysteine to the phenylalanine, the CDR3 is 14 residues long. The read is trimmed to its CDR3 DNA, 42 bases read in frame from base 1. Germline trimming amounts to 4 bases on V and 5 bases on J, with 7 as the count of junction bases outside the gene matches. Taken from the germline V gene (reference sequence), the CDR1 and CDR2 loops are LNHDA and SQIVND. As to this clone: The antigen it recognizes is unknown. Base-call qualities are not available, and no considerably larger clone is one nucleotide away.

Here is what the overall study found, with its caveats: The quantity of clinical and demographic metadata differed by source and by participant and was supplied without curation.

The sequencing sample was made of peripheral blood. The sequence joins TRBV19 to TRBJ1-2; 7 bases in the middle match TRBD1. The TCR sequence derives from a man in his sixties who had recovered from COVID-19. The base sequence is TGTGCCAGTAGTACAGGACAGGATCGGTATGGCTACACCTTC. The resulting protein is CASSTGQDRYGYTF.